Given below is one T cell receptor beta chain in context. The target antigen is unknown. This sample was taken from a study of shared clonotypes between healthy human individuals. Whole-study results and caveats: Sampling used blood alone; tissue repertoires probably differ.

Germline CDR1 SGDLS, CDR2 YYNGEE. V gave up 3 bases and J gave up 0 bases, with 16 bases separating them. This CDR3 has 17 amino acids. The protocol was immunoSEQ multiplex PCR, while the TCRdb copy is restricted to in-frame clones and leaves out a portion. The sample carries 2 million to 2.5 million clones, more than 85% recorded once. Sequenced input: naive CD4+ T cells from PBMCs. Subset noted: CD45RA+ positively selected. This clonotype originated in a man aged 18-30 years in good health. Some clones in this sample may be carry-over from other donors' samples. V gene TRBV9 combines with J gene TRBJ2-1; the D gene is possibly TRBD2 (6 bases). CDR3 nucleotides: TGTGCCAGCAGCGCCAAGGGGCGGGAAATCTCCTACAATGAGCAGTTCTTC. It encodes CASSAKGREISYNEQFF. The entire variable domain, with the rest obtained from reference TRBV9 and TRBJ2-1, is as follows: DSGVTQTPKHLITATGQRVTLRCSPRSGDLSVYWYQQSLDQGLQFLIQYYNGEERAKGNILERFSAQQFPDLHSELNLSSLELGDSALYFCASSAKGREISYNEQFFGPGTRLTVL.